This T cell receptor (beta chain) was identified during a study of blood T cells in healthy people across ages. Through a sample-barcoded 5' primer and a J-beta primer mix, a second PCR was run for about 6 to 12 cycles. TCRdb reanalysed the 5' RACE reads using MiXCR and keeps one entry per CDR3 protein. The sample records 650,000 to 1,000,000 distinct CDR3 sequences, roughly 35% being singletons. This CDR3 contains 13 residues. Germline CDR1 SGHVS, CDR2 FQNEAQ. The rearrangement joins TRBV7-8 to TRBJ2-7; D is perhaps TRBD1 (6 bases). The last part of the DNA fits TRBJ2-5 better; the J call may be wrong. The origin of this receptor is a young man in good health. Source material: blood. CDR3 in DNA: TGTGCCAGCAGCGTAGGACAGAGGGAGACCCAGTACTTC. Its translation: CASSVGQRETQYF.